The rows below give T cell receptor beta chains drawn from one sample of a study of CD8 T cells in ankylosing spondylitis. Each CDR3 protein gets one entry after TCRdb re-called the 5' RACE reads with MiXCR. The sample consists of about 510,000 distinct CDR3 sequences, about 5% of them appearing once. Sequenced material: blood, either unsorted or a sorted T cell fraction (not recorded which). Receptor source: a male donor with ankylosing spondylitis. Each CDR3 is given with its conserved first and last residue. D genes are given only for firm matches. Not every row has a clone size; where given, it reads once, few, many or a size class.

size: few
V: TRBV4-3
D: -
J: TRBJ2-3
CDR3: CASSQDWLTDTQYF
DNA: TGCGCCAGCAGCCAAGATTGGCTCACAGATACGCAGTATTTT

size: many
V: TRBV20-1
D: -
J: TRBJ2-1
CDR3: CSARGLPTDGSYNEQFF
DNA: TGCAGTGCTAGAGGACTCCCTACCGATGGGTCCTACAATGAGCAGTTCTTC

size: many
V: TRBV20-1
D: -
J: TRBJ1-2
CDR3: CSAPTGREGYTF
DNA: TGCAGTGCGCCAACGGGGCGGGAAGGCTACACCTTC

size: many
V: TRBV29-1
D: -
J: TRBJ2-5
CDR3: CSVEAGSETQYF
DNA: TGCAGCGTTGAAGCAGGGTCAGAGACCCAGTACTTC

size: many
V: TRBV10-3
D: -
J: TRBJ1-6
CDR3: CAISQWPGELKRDSPLHF
DNA: TGTGCCATCTCACAGTGGCCAGGAGAATTAAAGAGGGATTCACCCCTCCACTTT

size: once
V: TRBV9
D: -
J: TRBJ2-5
CDR3: CASSTRADEETQYF
DNA: TGTGCTTCCTCGACGAGGGCCGATGAAGAGACCCAGTACTTC

size: many
V: TRBV29-1
D: -
J: TRBJ2-1
CDR3: CSVGRASSYNEQFF
DNA: TGCAGCGTTGGTAGGGCGAGCTCCTACAATGAGCAGTTCTTC

size: many
V: TRBV10-3
D: TRBD2
J: TRBJ2-5
CDR3: CAAGVETQYF
DNA: TGTGCCGCGGGGGTCGAGACCCAGTACTTC

size: many
V: TRBV12-3/TRBV12-4
D: -
J: TRBJ2-4
CDR3: CASSLLWGPGGSNIQYF
DNA: TGTGCCAGCAGTTTACTTTGGGGACCCGGAGGGAGTAACATTCAGTACTTC

size: once
V: TRBV7-3
D: -
J: TRBJ2-1
CDR3: CARSTGRGKNEQFF
DNA: TGTGCCAGAAGCACCGGACGGGGGAAGAATGAGCAGTTCTTC

size: -
V: TRBV6-5
D: -
J: TRBJ1-5
CDR3: CASSTDLNQPQHF
DNA: TGTGCCAGCAGTACCGACCTTAATCAGCCCCAGCATTTT

size: many
V: TRBV29-1
D: -
J: TRBJ1-1
CDR3: CSSSNGGLNTEAFF
DNA: TGCAGCAGCAGTAACGGCGGTTTGAACACTGAAGCTTTCTTT

size: -
V: TRBV20-1
D: TRBD2
J: TRBJ2-3
CDR3: CSAREWLAGGRRTDTQYF
DNA: TGCAGTGCTAGAGAATGGCTAGCGGGAGGACGACGGACAGATACGCAGTATTTT

size: many
V: TRBV7-9
D: -
J: TRBJ1-1
CDR3: CASSPLAGATEAFF
DNA: TGTGCCAGCAGCCCCTTAGCGGGGGCCACTGAAGCTTTCTTT